Below, 20 T cell receptor beta chains from the same sample are listed, as sequenced in a study of control samples from healthy donors and cancer patients. Assay used: immunoSEQ multiplex PCR; TCRdb lists only in-frame clones, some missing. The repertoire consists of some 200,000 clones, with roughly 94% occurring once and the leading ten covering approximately 1.5%. Sequencing was performed on blood. Receptors originate from a man in his forties or fifties in good health.

The chain carries TRBV28 and TRBJ2-7; perhaps TRBD2 as D (7 bases). Germline assignment: CDR1 MDHEN and CDR2 SYDVKM. Trimming took 6 bases from V and 2 from J, leaving 23 bases between them. The CDR3 extends over 17 amino acids. The CDR3 nucleotides read TGTGCCAGCAGCCAGGAGGGGGAGGGGCCGTCGGCCTACGAGCAGTACGTC. This codes for CASSQEGEGPSAYEQYV.

The chain recombines TRBV28 with TRBJ1-2; unclear D gene. Germline lookup yields CDR1 MDHEN and CDR2 SYDVKM. CDR3 length equals 13 residues. V was shortened by 2 bases and J by 3 bases, with 7 bases between the two germline ends. The CDR3 reads CASSLPQYYGYTF. The DNA of the CDR3 is TGTGCCAGCAGTTTACCCCAGTACTATGGCTACACCTTC.

The CDR3 coding sequence is TGTGCCAGTAGTTGGACCCCCCCCTGGCCCCAGCATTTT. Translating gives CASSWTPPWPQHF. V and J are TRBV19 and TRBJ1-5, with unresolved D. Germline CDR1 is LNHDA and CDR2 is SQIVND (reference sequence). The CDR3 contains 13 residues. V dropped 5 bases and J dropped 9 bases, with 14 bases sitting between them.

The chain employs TRBV19 and TRBJ1-2, with D hard to call. Per the germline V gene, CDR1 is LNHDA and CDR2 is SQIVND (reference sequence). This CDR3 contains 13 residues. Trimming took 3 bases from V and 4 from J, leaving 9 bases between them. CDR3 nucleotide sequence: TGTGCCAGTAGTATCTCGGATTCCTATGGCTACACCTTC. Its protein is CASSISDSYGYTF.

The V call is TRBV23-1, the J call TRBJ1-5, with 9 bases that match TRBD1. TRBV23-1 is an ORF, and what it does is uncertain. Trimming cost V 8 bases and J 0 bases; bases outside gene matches: 14. The CDR3 is made up of 18 amino acids. CDR3 DNA sequence: TGCGCCAGCGGTTCCGGGACAGGGAGGCCATATAGCAATCAGCCCCAGCATTTT. This codes for CASGSGTGRPYSNQPQHF.

The rearrangement uses TRBV7-9 and TRBJ1-2, with D perhaps matching TRBD1 (6 bases). The ends were cut back, 0 bases at V and 1 base at J, with 9 bases in the middle. Germline V CDR1 and CDR2: SEHNR, FQNEAQ (reference sequence). This CDR3 is 15 amino acids long. DNA of the CDR3: TGTGCCAGCAGCTTAGCCCAGGGGAATAACTATGGCTACACCTTC. Protein product: CASSLAQGNNYGYTF.

The chain uses TRBV30 and TRBJ1-1; maybe TRBD1 (6 bases). CDR3 size: 14 residues. Germline V gene lookup returns CDR1 GTSNPN and CDR2 SVGIG (reference sequence). V shed 7 bases and J shed 0 bases, with 15 bases lying between them. The CDR3 sequence is CASSVGALNTEAFF. The CDR3 DNA sequence: TGTGCCTCCTCAGTGGGGGCCTTGAACACTGAAGCTTTCTTT.

This clone was seen a few times. The J gene is TRBJ2-6, the V gene TRBV4-2, with D possibly being TRBD1 (6 bases). Per germline, CDR1 LGHNA and CDR2 YNFKEQ. V lost 3 bases, J lost 4 bases, and 16 bases lay in between. This CDR3 is built from 17 residues. The CDR3 bases are TGTGCCAGCAGCCAGCGTCTCAGGGGTTCGGGGGCCAACGTCCTGACTTTC. It encodes CASSQRLRGSGANVLTF.

The gene calls are TRBV5-1 and TRBJ1-5; possible D gene TRBD1, 6 bases. From germline, CDR1 is SGHRS and CDR2 YFSETQ. V lost 4 bases, J lost 4 bases, and 9 bases lay in between. The CDR3 has 13 residues. CDR3 sequence (DNA): TGCGCCAGCAGCGGGGGCTCTAATCAGCCCCAGCATTTT. This sequence encodes CASSGGSNQPQHF.

This chain links TRBV5-4 with TRBJ2-1; D might be TRBD2 (7 bases). There are 15 residues in the CDR3. Trimming took 0 bases from V and 8 from J, leaving 15 bases between them. CDR1 and CDR2 from the germline V gene are SGHNT and YYREEE (reference sequence). DNA of the CDR3: TGTGCCAGCAGCTTGGAGGGGGGGCGCGGAGATGAGCAGTTCTTC. Translated: CASSLEGGRGDEQFF.

V and J are TRBV5-6 and TRBJ2-7; D remains ambiguous. Trimming removed 0 bases at V and 0 bases at J, with 7 bases between. CDR1 and CDR2 (germline): SGHDT, YYEEEE. The CDR3 runs to 14 residues. The CDR3 is CASSLVRSSYEQYV. As DNA, the CDR3 is TGTGCCAGCAGCTTGGTACGAAGCTCCTACGAGCAGTACGTC.

This chain uses TRBV5-1 with TRBJ1-2; 7 bases are shared with TRBD1. V lost 0 bases to trimming and J lost 6 bases; unmatched junction nucleotides: 8. Germline-derived CDR1 and CDR2 are SGHRS and YFSETQ. The CDR3 runs to 15 residues. DNA for the CDR3: TGCGCCAGCAGCTTGGCGGCAGGCCAGGGGGATGGCTACACCTTC. Protein: CASSLAAGQGDGYTF.

V usage is TRBV11-3 and J usage is TRBJ2-7; possibly TRBD1 for D (5 bases). The germline gives CDR1 SGHNT, CDR2 YENEEA. This CDR3 has 11 residues. The DNA of the CDR3 is TGTGCTAGTGTGGCAGGGCTCGAGCAGTACGTC. Amino acids: CASVAGLEQYV.

The chain uses TRBV19 and TRBJ2-7; D call uncertain. From germline, CDR1 is LNHDA and CDR2 SQIVND (reference sequence). The CDR3 runs to 8 residues. The CDR3, as DNA: TGTCCCCTCTACGAGCAGTACGTC. It is translated as CPLYEQYV.

The genes are TRBV7-2 and TRBJ1-2; D call uncertain. The germline CDR1 and CDR2 sequences are SGHTA and FQGNSA. This CDR3 contains 17 residues. V gave up 3 bases and J gave up 7 bases, with 24 bases separating them. The chain's CDR3 is CASSFNILDSLFPGYTF. As DNA, the CDR3 is TGTGCCAGCAGCTTTAATATTTTGGACTCTCTTTTTCCTGGCTACACCTTC.

A few counts support this clone. V is TRBV24-1 and J is TRBJ1-5; TRBD1 matches 10 bases. The ends lost 4 bases at V and 5 bases at J; junction bases unmatched: 4. The CDR3 spans 15 residues. Germline V gene data show CDR1 as KGHDR and CDR2 as SFDVKD. The CDR3 protein is CATSDSGQGYQPQHF. For the CDR3, the DNA is TGTGCCACCAGTGACTCGGGACAGGGGTATCAGCCCCAGCATTTT.

This clone was recorded once. This sequence joins TRBV19 and TRBJ2-1; D ambiguous. The V gene's germline CDR1 is LNHDA and CDR2 SQIVND (reference sequence). Trimming took off 3 bases at V and 3 bases at J, with 15 bases between the two ends. The CDR3 is 16 amino acids. CDR3 nucleotide sequence: TGTGCCAGTAGTATCCAGGTTTCAAGGTACTACAATGAGCAGTTCTTC. Its translation is CASSIQVSRYYNEQFF.

The genes are TRBV6-2 or TRBV6-3 and TRBJ1-6; TRBD1 matches 10 bases. The CDR3 is made up of 17 amino acids. Germline V gives CDR1 MNHEY, CDR2 SVGEGT. Unmatched junction bases numbered 15, after V lost 6 bases and J lost 10 bases. CDR3 residues: CASSPTLVRDRGSPLHF. The CDR3 nucleotides are TGTGCCAGCAGCCCTACCTTAGTCCGGGACAGGGGATCACCCCTCCACTTT.

V is TRBV5-1 and J is TRBJ1-3; D not resolved. CDR3 length: 16 amino acids. The ends were cut back, 0 bases at V and 0 bases at J, with 10 bases in the middle. Looked up from germline, CDR1 is SGHRS and CDR2 is YFSETQ. The CDR3 here is CASSLGPQISGNTIYF. The CDR3 nucleotides are TGCGCCAGCAGCTTGGGACCGCAGATCTCTGGAAACACCATATATTTT.

CDR3 amino acids: CASSSAPNTEAFF. The CDR3 bases are TGTGCCAGCAGCTCGGCCCCGAACACTGAAGCTTTCTTT. V usage is TRBV7-3 and J usage is TRBJ1-1; D gene uncertain. CDR1 SGHTA and CDR2 FQGTGA come from the germline V gene. V was shortened by 4 bases and J by 1 base, with 7 bases between the two germline ends. The CDR3 runs to 13 residues.